The 2 T cell receptor beta chains given below trace back to one sample, sequenced in a study of beta chain features in type 1 diabetes. Every isolated RNA sample was fully reverse transcribed, so sequencing captured expressed TCRB transcripts. Only in-frame clones appear in the TCRdb table, and some are missing; sequencing was by immunoSEQ multiplex PCR. The table records roughly 500,000 clones, over 10% of them present only once. The sequenced sample consisted of naive CD4+ T cells from blood. The receptors come from a woman in her late teens or twenties in good health.

This clone was seen a few times. The J gene is TRBJ2-4, the V gene TRBV20-1; D is possibly TRBD1 (6 bases). The V gene's germline CDR1 is DFQATT and CDR2 SNEGSKA (reference sequence). There are 11 residues in the CDR3. The V gene lost 6 bases and the J gene lost 7 bases, with 10 bases spanning the gap. The CDR3 DNA is TGCAGTGCCGGGACATACAACATTCAGTACTTC. Translating gives CSAGTYNIQYF.

This clone was detected only a few times. The V call is TRBV4-3, the J call TRBJ2-7, with D tentatively TRBD1 (6 bases). Germline CDR1 reads LGHNA; CDR2 reads YSLEER. Trimming took off 0 bases at V and 6 bases at J, with 9 bases between the two ends. CDR3 length: 13 residues. The CDR3 loop reads CASSQETGGEQYV. CDR3 DNA: TGCGCCAGCAGCCAAGAGACAGGCGGCGAGCAGTACGTC.